The clone carrying this TCR beta chain occurred a few times. These data are taken from a study of blood T cell repertoires in COVID-19. Across the whole study: The United States, Italy and Spain provided the acute and convalescent COVID-19 samples.

The CDR3 runs to 15 residues. Germline V CDR1 and CDR2: SGHVS, FNYEAQ. V trimming: 1 base; J trimming: 7 bases; junction bases outside the gene matches: 6. Clones were read by immunoSEQ multiplex PCR, and TCRdb kept only the in-frame ones, dropping some. The data show some 120,000 clones, roughly 85% seen once. The TCR comes from a woman older than 75 with COVID-19, enrolled during active disease. The rearrangement joins TRBV7-6 to TRBJ2-7; 11 bases fit TRBD1. The specimen was peripheral blood. The CDR3 protein is CASSLEDRGRGEQYF. The CDR3 coding sequence is TGTGCCAGCAGCTTAGAGGACAGGGGGCGAGGGGAGCAGTACTTC.